This T cell receptor beta chain was retrieved from a study of blood T cell repertoires in COVID-19. Study-wide context: PBMCs, B-cell-depleted T cells, or T cells were the source of the cDNA or gDNA that made up the material.

Clones were sequenced by immunoSEQ multiplex PCR, and TCRdb holds only the in-frame ones, with some missing. This sample carries around 400,000 clones, 88% of them seen once, and the ten largest clones take approximately 1.5%. The germline gives CDR1 SNHLY, CDR2 FYNNEI. The CDR3 consists of 15 residues. The V and J ends lost 1 base and 0 bases respectively, with 6 bases between them. Donors were grouped by their self-reported clinical history. Shortly before study entry, within 2 weeks, exposed participants had met a COVID-19 case. Sample: PBMCs or T cells enriched from blood (not recorded which). The chain carries TRBV2 and TRBJ2-2; D is possibly TRBD2 (5 bases). The clonotype was recovered from a woman between 18 and 30 years old who had been exposed to COVID-19. CDR3 coding DNA: TGTGCCAGCAGTGAAGGTAGCGCGAACACCGGGGAGCTGTTTTTT. The encoded protein is CASSEGSANTGELFF.